The rows below give T cell receptor beta chains drawn from one sample of a study of CD8+ T cells in alopecia areata. Method: immunoSEQ multiplex PCR; TCRdb's copy keeps in-frame clones and lacks some. The sample includes roughly 230,000 clones, about 40% of them seen just once. This material consisted of CD4+ T cells sorted from blood, taken around week 37, from a patient treated with tofacitinib. The receptors were sampled from a human donor with alopecia areata. CDR3s include the opening cysteine and the closing phenylalanine or tryptophan. The D gene is left open where the match is weak. Clone size, where shown, is once, few, many, or a class for clones that have expanded.

D gene	clone size	V gene	J gene	CDR3 protein	CDR3 DNA
.	many	TRBV27	TRBJ1-2	CASSLSPRLNYGYTF	TGTGCCAGCAGTTTATCACCGAGACTTAACTATGGCTACACCTTC
TRBD1	few	TRBV14	TRBJ2-3	CASSHNRGRADTQYF	TGTGCCAGCAGCCACAACAGGGGAAGGGCAGATACGCAGTATTTT
.	.	TRBV14	TRBJ2-4	CASSQGQVQYF	TGTGCCAGCAGCCAAGGACAAGTTCAGTACTTC
TRBD2	.	TRBV29-1	TRBJ2-3	CSVGREGNTQYF	TGCAGCGTTGGTCGGGAGGGGAATACGCAGTATTTT
.	.	TRBV5-6	TRBJ1-4	CASSFTDSEKLFF	TGTGCCAGCAGCTTCACCGACAGTGAAAAACTGTTTTTT
TRBD1	.	TRBV4-1	TRBJ2-6	CASSLTGERTGANVLTF	TGCGCCAGCAGCCTGACAGGGGAACGGACTGGGGCCAACGTCCTGACTTTC
TRBD2	.	TRBV7-9	TRBJ2-7	CASSYREGRGEQYF	TGTGCCAGCAGCTATCGGGAGGGAAGAGGCGAGCAGTACTTC
.	few	TRBV29-1	TRBJ1-1	CSGGRNTEAFF	TGCAGCGGGGGCAGAAACACTGAAGCTTTCTTT
TRBD1	.	TRBV30	TRBJ1-1	CAWSVETGTEAFF	TGTGCCTGGAGTGTCGAGACAGGGACTGAAGCTTTCTTT
TRBD1	few	TRBV29-1	TRBJ2-1	CSVEQGASDEQFF	TGCAGCGTTGAACAGGGGGCGTCCGATGAGCAGTTCTTC
.	few	TRBV18	TRBJ2-7	CASSPDTEQYF	TGTGCCAGCTCACCCGATACAGAGCAGTACTTC
.	few	TRBV27	TRBJ2-6	CASSPHSGANVLTF	TGTGCCAGCAGTCCCCATTCTGGGGCCAACGTCCTGACTTTC
TRBD1	.	TRBV19	TRBJ1-2	CASSIAGQGKHGYTF	TGTGCCAGTAGTATAGCGGGACAGGGAAAACATGGCTACACCTTC
TRBD1	once	TRBV6-1	TRBJ1-1	CASSEGDRGFNTEAFF	TGTGCCAGCAGTGAAGGGGACAGGGGGTTTAACACTGAAGCTTTCTTT
.	.	TRBV5-8	TRBJ2-5	CASRSGSPQETQYF	TGTGCCAGCAGGTCGGGTTCGCCTCAAGAGACCCAGTACTTC
.	.	TRBV27	TRBJ1-5	CASSFLNQPQHF	TGTGCCAGCAGTTTCCTGAATCAGCCCCAGCATTTT
.	few	TRBV18	TRBJ1-1	CASSPLLNTEAFF	TGTGCCAGCTCACCCCTCTTGAACACTGAAGCTTTCTTT
TRBD1	.	TRBV29-1	TRBJ2-7	CSVIRAGGSEQYF	TGCAGCGTCATAAGGGCAGGGGGCTCCGAGCAGTACTTC
TRBD1	few	TRBV27	TRBJ2-6	CASSWGQASGANVLTF	TGTGCCAGCAGTTGGGGACAGGCTTCTGGGGCCAACGTCCTGACTTTC
.	.	TRBV7-2	TRBJ2-3	CASSPLRGTTDTQYF	TGTGCCAGCAGCCCCCTGAGGGGAACCACAGATACGCAGTATTTT
.	many	TRBV28	TRBJ2-7	CASSLTPRGSYEQYF	TGTGCCAGCAGTTTAACCCCTAGGGGGTCATACGAGCAGTACTTC
.	once	TRBV6-6	TRBJ2-3	CASSYGNTQYF	TGTGCCAGCAGTTACGGGAATACGCAGTATTTT
.	few	TRBV5-1	TRBJ2-7	CASSSRADYEQYF	TGCGCCAGCAGCTCAAGGGCAGACTACGAGCAGTACTTC
.	.	TRBV6-1	TRBJ2-1	CASSVFGRSYNEQFF	TGTGCCAGCAGTGTATTCGGCCGCTCCTACAATGAGCAGTTCTTC
.	once	TRBV7-9	TRBJ1-6	CASSFQENSPLHF	TGTGCCAGCAGCTTCCAGGAAAATTCACCCCTCCACTTT
.	.	TRBV5-6	TRBJ1-5	CASSFGGLGNQPQHF	TGTGCCAGCAGCTTCGGCGGGCTTGGCAATCAGCCCCAGCATTTT
.	.	TRBV29-1	TRBJ1-1	CSVRKGTYTEAFF	TGCAGCGTTCGGAAGGGTACGTACACTGAAGCTTTCTTT
.	few	TRBV30	TRBJ2-7	CAWGLEGGGREQYF	TGTGCCTGGGGCCTCGAGGGGGGTGGAAGGGAGCAGTACTTC
.	.	TRBV27	TRBJ2-3	CASNPQRRGNADTQYF	TGTGCCAGCAATCCCCAACGGCGGGGTAATGCAGATACGCAGTATTTT
.	few	TRBV19	TRBJ1-2	CASSPSGPPSPYGYTF	TGTGCCAGTAGCCCTTCGGGACCTCCGAGCCCCTATGGCTACACCTTC
.	.	TRBV30	TRBJ1-1	CAWSVPSEAFF	TGTGCCTGGAGTGTACCATCAGAAGCTTTCTTT
TRBD1	.	TRBV30	TRBJ1-4	CAWSRTGGEKLFF	TGTGCCTGGTCGCGGACAGGGGGGGAAAAACTGTTTTTT
.	.	TRBV7-2	TRBJ2-7	CASSLGTGEGLEQYF	TGTGCCAGCAGCTTAGGGACTGGGGAAGGGCTTGAGCAGTACTTC
.	few	TRBV10-3	TRBJ2-1	CAISETGFQFF	TGTGCCATCAGTGAGACAGGGTTCCAGTTCTTC
.	.	TRBV27	TRBJ1-5	CASSDVLRGNQPQHF	TGTGCCAGCAGTGACGTCCTCCGGGGCAATCAGCCCCAGCATTTT
TRBD1	.	TRBV10-3	TRBJ1-2	CAISEGPVQGVNGYTF	TGTGCCATCAGTGAAGGCCCGGTCCAGGGGGTAAATGGCTACACCTTC
.	.	TRBV30	TRBJ1-5	CAWSGGDQPQHF	TGTGCCTGGAGTGGAGGAGATCAGCCCCAGCATTTT
TRBD1	few	TRBV29-1	TRBJ2-7	CSVGQGNEQYF	TGCAGCGTGGGACAGGGGAACGAGCAGTACTTC
TRBD2	few	TRBV5-1	TRBJ2-1	CASSLSAGGSYNEQFF	TGCGCCAGCAGCTTATCAGCGGGAGGGAGTTACAATGAGCAGTTCTTC
.	few	TRBV7-2	TRBJ2-4	CASSGGGYIQYF	TGTGCCAGCAGCGGGGGAGGATACATTCAGTACTTC
TRBD1	.	TRBV11-2	TRBJ2-5	CASSLWGTGEETQYF	TGTGCCAGCAGCTTATGGGGGACAGGGGAAGAGACCCAGTACTTC
.	once	TRBV19	TRBJ2-7	CASSISPGALPYEQYF	TGTGCCAGTAGTATCTCTCCAGGGGCCCTCCCCTACGAGCAGTACTTC
.	.	TRBV4-2	TRBJ1-2	CASSQELAGYTF	TGTGCCAGCAGCCAAGAGCTAGCTGGCTACACCTTC
.	.	TRBV15	TRBJ2-2	CATSRAPAGELFF	TGTGCCACCAGCAGAGCGCCAGCCGGGGAGCTGTTTTTT
TRBD1	.	TRBV30	TRBJ1-2	CAWRQGAPGGYTF	TGTGCCTGGAGGCAGGGGGCCCCCGGTGGCTACACCTTC